This TCR beta chain is from a study of cytomegalovirus exposure and HLA in healthy donors. Study at large: Out of 180 million or so T cells, an earlier analysis found about 120 million unique TCR beta sequences in total. Findings of the study overall: Roughly even sequencing depth across donors was the assumption behind the presence/absence analyses. Most TCR sequences proved rare, with some public TCRs found in many donors. Researchers reported from a later analysis that most CMV-associated TCR beta chains appeared HLA-restricted.

On this clone itself: The antigen remains unidentified.

CDR1 and CDR2 from the germline V gene are LGHNA and YSLEER. The CDR3 covers 14 residues. Trimming removed 1 base at V and 2 bases at J, with 8 bases between. PCR involved 60 Vbeta and 13 Jbeta primers. This table comes from immunoSEQ multiplex PCR, and its TCRdb copy is limited to in-frame clones, with some not included. Of roughly 200,000 clones listed, 75% to 85% are singletons. The receptor's source is a woman in her fifties or sixties in good health and CMV-seronegative. The specimen was PBMCs. The chain joins TRBV4-3 to TRBJ2-5; unclear D gene. DNA for the CDR3: TGCGCCAGCAGCCAAGGTTTCACACAAGAGACCCAGTACTTC. Protein sequence: CASSQGFTQETQYF.